Each of the 28 T cell receptor beta chains below was sequenced from the same sample in a study of T cell changes during pregnancy in multiple sclerosis. TCRdb keeps only in-frame clones here, not all; method: immunoSEQ multiplex PCR. The data hold approximately 9,300 clones, with nearly 85% observed a single time. Sequenced here: CD8+ T cells from peripheral blood mononuclear cells, sampled in the third trimester of pregnancy. These receptor sequences come from a female donor in good health, enrolled as a control in a pregnancy study.

This rearrangement joins TRBV4-2 to TRBJ2-7, with 16 bases matching TRBD2. Trimming cost V 2 bases and J 2 bases; bases outside gene matches: 3. CDR3 length: 17 residues. CDR1 is LGHNA and CDR2 is YNFKEQ in the germline V gene. The DNA for the CDR3 is TGTGCCAGCAGCCAAAGGGGGACTAGCGGGAGGGCCTACGAGCAGTACTTC. As protein: CASSQRGTSGRAYEQYF.

The genes are TRBV6-4 and TRBJ2-3, with 8 bases identical to TRBD2. CDR3 length equals 13 residues. V lost 4 bases to trimming and J lost 10 bases; unmatched junction nucleotides: 7. Germline lookup yields CDR1 MRHNA and CDR2 SNTAGT. DNA for the CDR3: TGTGCCAGCAGTGCCGACGGGAGGGATGCGCAGTATTTT. Translation gives CASSADGRDAQYF.

The gene calls are TRBV6-4 and TRBJ2-1; 8 nucleotides line up with TRBD2. After removal of 4 bases from V and 6 bases from J, the junction contained 8 bases not matched to a gene. CDR1 is MRHNA, CDR2 SNTAGT, per germline. The CDR3 has 15 amino acids. CDR3 amino acids: CASSGVAGTGNEQFF. The CDR3 coding sequence is TGTGCCAGCAGTGGGGTAGCGGGAACGGGCAATGAGCAGTTCTTC.

In its sample, this clone was seen once. The chain uses TRBV10-3 and TRBJ1-2; 9 nucleotides agree with TRBD1. Per germline, CDR1 ENHRY and CDR2 SYGVKD. The CDR3 runs to 11 residues. V trimming: 11 bases; J trimming: 10 bases; junction bases outside the gene matches: 8. Written as DNA, the CDR3 is TGTGCCTCGGCAGGACAGGGGATCTACACCTTC. Its translation is CASAGQGIYTF.

The gene calls are TRBV9 and TRBJ2-7; 9 nucleotides agree with TRBD2. CDR3 length: 14 amino acids. CDR1 is SGDLS and CDR2 is YYNGEE in the germline V gene. Trimming removed 3 bases from V and 6 bases from J; junction bases left unmatched: 7. CDR3 sequence (DNA): TGTGCCAGCAGCGGTAGCGGGGGATCCATCGAGCAGTACTTC. It yields the protein CASSGSGGSIEQYF. Based on the CDR3 plus reference TRBV9 and TRBJ2-7, the full variable domain is DSGVTQTPKHLITATGQRVTLRCSPRSGDLSVYWYQQSLDQGLQFLIQYYNGEERAKGNILERFSAQQFPDLHSELNLSSLELGDSALYFCASSGSGGSIEQYFGPGTRLTVT.

The chain has TRBV6-4 and TRBJ2-2; D not certain. The CDR3 is 13 residues long. Trimming stripped 0 bases from V and 5 bases from J, with 4 bases between. In germline, CDR1 is MRHNA, CDR2 SNTAGT. This chain's CDR3 is CASSDSETGELFF. The CDR3 DNA is TGTGCCAGCAGTGACTCAGAGACCGGGGAGCTGTTTTTT.

The chain couples TRBV4-2 to TRBJ2-5, with no clear D. Germline loops: CDR1 LGHNA, CDR2 YNFKEQ. This CDR3 is 15 amino acids long. The germline V and J ends were trimmed by 5 bases and 4 bases, with 17 bases remaining between them. CDR3 in amino acids: CASSYDPGAPETQYF. In nucleotides, the CDR3 is TGTGCCAGCAGCTACGACCCTGGAGCCCCAGAGACCCAGTACTTC.

This rearrangement joins TRBV9 to TRBJ2-7; 8 nucleotides agree with TRBD1. The CDR3 runs 15 residues. Trimming cost V 3 bases and J 2 bases; bases outside gene matches: 7. Germline V CDR1 and CDR2: SGDLS, YYNGEE. The CDR3 DNA reads as TGTGCCAGCAGCGCAAAGACAGGGGTCCCCTACGAGCAGTACTTC. It translates to CASSAKTGVPYEQYF. Looking up the rest from reference TRBV9 and TRBJ2-7 gives the full variable domain: DSGVTQTPKHLITATGQRVTLRCSPRSGDLSVYWYQQSLDQGLQFLIQYYNGEERAKGNILERFSAQQFPDLHSELNLSSLELGDSALYFCASSAKTGVPYEQYFGPGTRLTVT.

The chain recombines TRBV7-9 with TRBJ2-7; the match to TRBD2 covers 8 bases. Trimming removed 5 bases from V and 7 bases from J; junction bases left unmatched: 7. The CDR3 is made up of 13 amino acids. Germline CDR1 is SEHNR and CDR2 is FQNEAQ (reference sequence). The DNA for the CDR3 is TGTGCCAGCAGCCTAGGACTAGCAGGGGAGCAGTACTTC. Its translation: CASSLGLAGEQYF.

The V and J genes are TRBV19 and TRBJ1-1; D unclear. V lost 7 bases, J lost 1 base, and 10 bases lay in between. The CDR3 consists of 13 residues. Germline V lookup: CDR1 LNHDA, CDR2 SQIVND (reference sequence). CDR3 residues: CASIGGPNTEAFF. CDR3 DNA: TGTGCCAGTATCGGAGGGCCGAACACTGAAGCTTTCTTT.

Details on this clone: A junction end diverges from the germline sequence, so it may reflect a read error. The chain couples TRBV6-1 to TRBJ1-1; possible D gene TRBD1, 5 bases. The germline V gene has CDR1 MNHNS and CDR2 SASEGT. There are 15 residues in the CDR3. CDR3 loop: CASSEPQGWNAEAFF. The CDR3 DNA reads TGTGCCAGCAGTGAACCCCAGGGCTGGAACGCTGAAGCTTTCTTT.

The rearrangement uses TRBV9 and TRBJ2-3; 11 bases fit TRBD2. There are 16 residues in the CDR3. Germline values: CDR1 SGDLS, CDR2 YYNGEE. Germline trimming cut 3 bases from V and 6 bases from J; bases unmatched to any gene: 9. DNA for the CDR3: TGTGCCAGCAGCGAGAATAGCGGGGGGGCCCGGGATACGCAGTATTTT. The encoded protein is CASSENSGGARDTQYF.

Judged by abundance, this clone is medium-sized. The V gene is TRBV6-4, the J gene TRBJ2-1, with 10 bases identical to TRBD1. Germline trimming cut 0 bases from V and 7 bases from J; bases unmatched to any gene: 3. In germline, CDR1 is MRHNA, CDR2 SNTAGT. CDR3 length: 15 residues. The CDR3 spells CASSDSGQGGNEQFF. The CDR3 DNA follows: TGTGCCAGCAGTGACTCCGGACAGGGGGGGAATGAGCAGTTCTTC.

The V and J genes are TRBV6-1 and TRBJ2-3; tentatively, D is TRBD2 (7 bases). Per germline, CDR1 MNHNS and CDR2 SASEGT. This CDR3 contains 15 residues. Trimming took 1 base from V and 4 from J, leaving 12 bases between them. CDR3 sequence (DNA): TGTGCCAGCAGTGAAGAAGGGGGGGGCCCAGATACGCAGTATTTT. This codes for CASSEEGGGPDTQYF.

The chain combines TRBV6-5 with TRBJ2-1; D is perhaps TRBD2 (6 bases). Per the germline V gene, CDR1 is MNHEY and CDR2 is SVGAGI. Trimming stripped 7 bases from V and 4 bases from J, with 17 bases between. The CDR3 is made up of 15 amino acids. CDR3 sequence reads: CASTPGGEQYNEQFF. The DNA of the CDR3 is TGTGCCAGCACGCCGGGCGGGGAACAATACAATGAGCAGTTCTTC.

This chain uses TRBV9 with TRBJ1-1, with 8 bases matching TRBD1. Germline-derived CDR1 and CDR2 are SGDLS and YYNGEE. The CDR3 runs 16 residues. Trimming at V came to 0 bases and at J to 0 bases, leaving 4 bases not matched to a gene. The CDR3 sequence: CASSVGGTGLNTEAFF. In nucleotides, the CDR3 is TGTGCCAGCAGCGTAGGTGGGACAGGCTTGAACACTGAAGCTTTCTTT.

V gene TRBV10-3 combines with J gene TRBJ1-4, with 9 nucleotides matching TRBD1. Germline V gene data show CDR1 as ENHRY and CDR2 as SYGVKD. With 8 bases clipped from V and 8 bases from J, the junction kept 3 bases outside the gene matches. The length of the CDR3 is 12 residues. As DNA, the CDR3 is TGTGCCATCGGACAGGGGTCGGAAAAACTGTTTTTT. Protein product: CAIGQGSEKLFF.

The rearrangement joins TRBV27 to TRBJ2-7; 7 bases agree with TRBD1. The CDR3 loop spans 13 amino acids. The germline V gene encodes CDR1 MNHEY and CDR2 SMNVEV (reference sequence). With V trimmed by 7 bases and J by 6 bases, 9 bases remained unmatched. The CDR3 spells CASNTGDTGEQYF. CDR3 DNA: TGTGCCAGCAACACAGGGGACACTGGCGAGCAGTACTTC.

V gene TRBV7-9 combines with J gene TRBJ2-7, with 8 bases fitting TRBD1. The trim removed 7 bases at V and 3 bases at J, leaving 11 bases unmatched. The germline V gene encodes CDR1 SEHNR and CDR2 FQNEAQ (reference sequence). This CDR3 has 15 residues. CDR3 DNA: TGTGCCAGCACTCCTCAGGGGGCAGCAGTCTACGAGCAGTACTTC. Amino acid sequence: CASTPQGAAVYEQYF.

This clone has a single count. The genes are TRBV4-2 and TRBJ2-2; 8 bases map to TRBD2. The ends lost 4 bases at V and 4 bases at J; junction bases unmatched: 8. CDR1 is LGHNA, CDR2 YNFKEQ, per germline. The CDR3 loop spans 16 amino acids. In DNA, the CDR3 is TGTGCCAGCAGCCCCCGAGCGGGGGAGGGCACCGGGGAGCTGTTTTTT. Translating gives CASSPRAGEGTGELFF.

The chain employs TRBV19 and TRBJ2-3, with 12 bases fitting TRBD2. Losses at the gene ends were 1 base for V and 2 bases for J; bases not matched to a gene: 4. Germline CDR1 is LNHDA and CDR2 is SQIVND (reference sequence). The CDR3 has 17 residues. The CDR3 loop reads CASSIARLAGDTDTQYF. The CDR3 DNA sequence: TGTGCCAGTAGTATAGCCCGACTAGCGGGAGACACAGATACGCAGTATTTT.

The chain combines TRBV7-8 with TRBJ1-1, with D possibly TRBD1 on 5 matching bases. The CDR3 contains 14 residues. Germline V gives CDR1 SGHVS, CDR2 FQNEAQ. V was clipped by 3 bases and J by 7 bases, with 15 bases between them. The DNA of the CDR3 is TGTGCCAGCAGCTTGTCGGGGGGAAGGGGTGAAGCTTTCTTT. Residues: CASSLSGGRGEAFF. Filled out from reference TRBV7-8 and TRBJ1-1, the complete variable domain reads GAGVSQSPRYKVAKRGQDVALRCDPISGHVSLFWYQQALGQGPEFLTYFQNEAQLDKSGLPSDRFFAERPEGSVSTLKIQRTQQEDSAVYLCASSLSGGRGEAFFGQGTRLTVV.

This chain joins TRBV23-1 and TRBJ1-2; the D is unclear. TRBV23-1 is known as an ORF, though its function is uncertain. The germline V and J ends were trimmed by 5 bases and 4 bases, with 17 bases remaining between them. This CDR3 has 15 amino acids. Here the CDR3 reads CASSSPLRSVYGYTF. The CDR3 DNA reads as TGCGCCAGCAGTTCCCCCCTGCGGTCCGTCTATGGCTACACCTTC.

This clone is medium-sized by share. The CDR3 DNA follows: TGCGCCAGCAGCCCTCCCGGAGGGATCTATGGCTACACCTTC. This codes for CASSPPGGIYGYTF. The rearrangement uses TRBV4-3 and TRBJ1-2; D uncertain. The V and J ends lost 4 bases and 4 bases respectively, with 13 bases between them. Germline CDR1 reads LGHNA; CDR2 reads YSLEER. The CDR3 covers 14 residues.

The rearrangement links TRBV9 to TRBJ2-6; 12 bases agree with TRBD2. With 4 bases clipped from V and 0 bases from J, the junction kept 5 bases outside the gene matches. This CDR3 is built from 18 residues. The germline gives CDR1 SGDLS, CDR2 YYNGEE. The CDR3 is CASSSGTSGSSGANVLTF. For the CDR3, the DNA is TGTGCCAGCAGCTCGGGGACTAGCGGGTCCTCTGGGGCCAACGTCCTGACTTTC.

In its sample, this clone was seen a few times. This chain links TRBV5-6 with TRBJ1-2; unclear D gene. V shed 0 bases and J shed 8 bases, with 8 bases lying between them. The germline CDR1 and CDR2 sequences are SGHDT and YYEEEE. The CDR3 is made up of 12 amino acids. The CDR3 sequence is CASSLGHLGYTF. CDR3 sequence (DNA): TGTGCCAGCAGCTTGGGGCACCTCGGCTACACCTTC. Complete variable domain (other parts from reference TRBV5-6 and TRBJ1-2): DAGVTQSPTHLIKTRGQQVTLRCSPKSGHDTVSWYQQALGQGPQFIFQYYEEEERQRGNFPDRFSGHQFPNYSSELNVNALLLGDSALYLCASSLGHLGYTFGSGTRLTVV.

CDR3 sequence reads: CASSRPLSGRPPSSYNEQFF. The CDR3 DNA reads TGTGCCAGCAGCCGCCCCTTAAGCGGTCGGCCCCCTAGCTCCTACAATGAGCAGTTCTTC. This chain connects TRBV13 to TRBJ2-1; possible D gene TRBD2, 5 bases. Germline-derived CDR1 and CDR2 are PRHDT and FYEKMQ (reference sequence). V was shortened by 5 bases and J by 0 bases, with 26 bases between the two germline ends. The CDR3 sequence is 20 residues long.

This clone was recorded a few times. The rearrangement links TRBV6-1 to TRBJ2-7; 8 positions agree with TRBD2. The CDR3 is made up of 15 amino acids. Germline values: CDR1 MNHNS, CDR2 SASEGT. V dropped 0 bases and J dropped 0; count of bases not matched to a gene: 1. The CDR3 here is CASSEALAGSYEQYF. CDR3 in DNA: TGTGCCAGCAGTGAAGCGCTAGCGGGCTCCTACGAGCAGTACTTC.